The 5 T cell receptor beta chains listed next were all sequenced from one sample in a study of blood T cell repertoires in COVID-19. Some clones are missing from TCRdb's copy, which holds only in-frame ones; the method was immunoSEQ multiplex PCR. The sample has some 150,000 clones; around 80% are singletons. The specimen sequenced was peripheral blood. All receptors derive from a woman of 80 years or more in a cohort sampled during active or convalescent COVID-19.

The genes are TRBV29-1 and TRBJ2-7; D uncertain. Germline values: CDR1 SQVTM, CDR2 ANQGSEA. V was shortened by 5 bases and J by 2 bases, with 7 bases between the two germline ends. The CDR3 totals 11 residues. Written as DNA, the CDR3 is TGCAGCGTTTACGGTCCCTACGAGCAGTACTTC. As protein: CSVYGPYEQYF.

The chain has TRBV5-6 and TRBJ1-2, with D possibly matching TRBD1 (5 bases). Germline V lookup: CDR1 SGHDT, CDR2 YYEEEE. V was pared by 4 bases and J by 3 bases, with 13 bases between. CDR3 size: 14 residues. The CDR3 is CASSNGGIDYGYTF. The CDR3 nucleotides read TGTGCCAGCAGCAACGGGGGGATTGACTATGGCTACACCTTC.

The J gene is TRBJ2-7, the V gene TRBV9; 10 nucleotides align to TRBD1. CDR3 length: 14 residues. The junction had 4 bases not matched to a gene; V was cut back by 4 bases and J by 3 bases. The germline CDR1 and CDR2 sequences are SGDLS and YYNGEE. The CDR3 protein is CASSTGTGVYEQYF. The CDR3 DNA sequence: TGTGCCAGCAGCACCGGGACAGGGGTCTACGAGCAGTACTTC.

The chain is built from TRBV19 and TRBJ1-1; tentative D call: TRBD1 (5 bases). This CDR3 spans 13 amino acids. V shed 6 bases and J shed 3 bases, with 11 bases lying between them. Per germline, CDR1 LNHDA and CDR2 SQIVND (reference sequence). CDR3 coding DNA: TGTGCCAGTAGAAGGGACTACGACACTGAAGCTTTCTTT. Translating it yields CASRRDYDTEAFF.

V gene TRBV20-1 combines with J gene TRBJ2-7; perhaps TRBD2 as D (5 bases). V was cut by 6 bases and J by 0 bases, with 6 bases left in between. Germline V lookup: CDR1 DFQATT, CDR2 SNEGSKA (reference sequence). The CDR3 has 11 amino acids. The CDR3 protein is CSAGSSYEQYV. DNA for the CDR3: TGCAGTGCGGGGAGCTCCTACGAGCAGTACGTC.